One sample yielded the 30 T cell receptor beta chains listed below, sequenced in a study of blood T cell repertoires in COVID-19. Measured with immunoSEQ multiplex PCR; TCRdb has only the in-frame clones, and not every one. The data contain about 210,000 clones, around 86% of them seen just once; the ten biggest clones take up 5.6%. Sequencing used PBMCs or T cells enriched from blood (not recorded which). These receptors were taken from a man aged 40-55 years with acute COVID-19.

The chain couples TRBV27 to TRBJ1-2; D not resolved. Trimming removed 1 base at V and 4 bases at J, with 13 bases between. The germline CDR1 and CDR2 sequences are MNHEY and SMNVEV (reference sequence). CDR3 length equals 15 residues. As DNA, the CDR3 is TGTGCCAGCAGTTTATTCCTTGGTGCGGGCTATGGCTACACCTTC. Protein: CASSLFLGAGYGYTF.

V gene TRBV10-3 combines with J gene TRBJ2-3; 8 nucleotides agree with TRBD1. CDR1 is ENHRY and CDR2 is SYGVKD in the germline V gene. The CDR3 consists of 13 residues. J gave up 3 bases and V 8 bases, and 4 bases lay outside the gene matches. The CDR3 DNA reads as TGTGCCATCGGCGGACAGGGTACAGATACGCAGTATTTT. It specifies CAIGGQGTDTQYF.

The chain combines TRBV5-8 with TRBJ2-1; 9 bases fit TRBD1. CDR3 length: 15 amino acids. The trim removed 4 bases at V and 4 bases at J, leaving 6 bases unmatched. In germline, CDR1 is SGHTS, CDR2 YDEGEE. The CDR3, as DNA: TGTGCCAGCAGCGTGCCGGGACAGGGTTACAATGAGCAGTTCTTC. Protein sequence: CASSVPGQGYNEQFF.

This clone was observed a single time. The J gene is TRBJ2-1, the V gene TRBV19, with a possible D match to TRBD2 (5 bases). CDR1 is LNHDA, CDR2 SQIVND, per germline (reference sequence). The CDR3 is made up of 15 amino acids. With 5 bases removed from V and 5 bases from J, the gap between germline ends came to 16 bases. CDR3 amino acids: CASSSPSRDDNEQFF. CDR3 nucleotides: TGTGCCAGTAGTTCCCCTAGCCGGGATGACAATGAGCAGTTCTTC.

V gene TRBV18 combines with J gene TRBJ1-1; no reliable D call. The CDR3 sequence is 14 residues long. V was cut by 3 bases and J by 2 bases, with 10 bases left in between. Looked up from germline, CDR1 is KGHSH and CDR2 is LQKENI. The CDR3 nucleotides read TGTGCCAGCTCACCCGGGGAATCAAACACTGAAGCTTTCTTT. Residues: CASSPGESNTEAFF.

The chain recombines TRBV10-3 with TRBJ2-7; TRBD2 is a possible D gene (5 bases). Trimming removed 5 bases from V and 1 base from J, with 9 bases in between. The CDR3 has 13 amino acids. Germline assignment: CDR1 ENHRY and CDR2 SYGVKD. CDR3 bases: TGTGCCATCAGTTCGGGCGGGTCCTACGAGCAGTACTTC. Translated: CAISSGGSYEQYF.

The V call is TRBV24-1, the J call TRBJ2-3, with D unclear. V lost 9 bases and J 6 bases, leaving 6 bases between the germline ends. The CDR3 extends over 10 amino acids. The germline gives CDR1 KGHDR, CDR2 SFDVKD. CDR3: CATEADTQYF. CDR3 nucleotides: TGTGCCACCGAGGCGGATACGCAGTATTTT.

The chain recombines TRBV10-3 with TRBJ2-3; TRBD2 might be the D (6 bases). This CDR3 contains 12 residues. Germline V lookup: CDR1 ENHRY, CDR2 SYGVKD. The V end was cut by 10 bases, the J end by 1 base, with 9 bases between. The CDR3 sequence is CASGTGTDTQYF. The CDR3 DNA is TGTGCCAGCGGGACTGGCACAGATACGCAGTATTTT.

The V call is TRBV7-8, the J call TRBJ2-1; TRBD2 aligns across 10 bases. The CDR3 covers 15 residues. V lost 3 bases, J lost 6 bases, and 5 bases stayed unmatched. CDR1 and CDR2 from the germline V gene are SGHVS and FQNEAQ. CDR3 DNA: TGTGCCAGCAGCTTGCCGGGACTAGCGTTCAATGAGCAGTTCTTC. Translation gives CASSLPGLAFNEQFF.

This sequence joins TRBV27 and TRBJ1-2, with 8 bases identical to TRBD1. This CDR3 contains 12 residues. Germline V gene sequence: CDR1 MNHEY, CDR2 SMNVEV (reference sequence). The V gene end was trimmed by 4 bases and the J gene end by 7 bases; junction bases not matched to a gene: 2. CDR3 nucleotide sequence: TGTGCCAGCAGTTCAGGGGGCCGTGGCTACACCTTC. Encoded protein: CASSSGGRGYTF.

V is TRBV3-1 (or the pseudogene TRBV3-2) and J is TRBJ1-2; tentatively, D is TRBD1 (5 bases). This CDR3 has 13 amino acids. Germline CDR1 LGHDT, CDR2 YNNKEL (reference sequence). Trimming left V 7 bases short and J 4 bases short, with 13 bases between. In DNA form, the CDR3 reads TGTGCCAGCACCAAGCAGGGCACCTATGGCTACACCTTC. Amino acids: CASTKQGTYGYTF.

In regard to this clone: The identical CDR3 is also encoded by other nucleotide sequences in the sample. The rearrangement links TRBV27 to TRBJ2-7; 8 positions match TRBD2. CDR1 and CDR2 (germline): MNHEY, SMNVEV (reference sequence). This CDR3 is built from 14 residues. The V gene end was trimmed by 5 bases and the J gene end by 1 base; junction bases not matched to a gene: 4. CDR3 DNA sequence: TGTGCCAGCAGTCTCCGCGGGAGGTCCTACGAGCAGTACTTC. Residues: CASSLRGRSYEQYF.

J is TRBJ1-1 and V is TRBV15; the match to TRBD1 covers 7 bases. The CDR3 is 17 amino acids. V trimming: 3 bases; J trimming: 3 bases; junction bases outside the gene matches: 13. Per germline, CDR1 LNHNV and CDR2 YYDKDF (reference sequence). The CDR3 sequence: CATSRGTGATRDTEAFF. Here the CDR3 DNA reads TGTGCCACCAGCAGGGGCACAGGGGCCACCCGGGACACTGAAGCTTTCTTT.

The chain combines TRBV9 with TRBJ2-3; 9 bases map to TRBD2. There are 16 residues in the CDR3. With 3 bases clipped from V and 4 bases from J, the junction kept 9 bases outside the gene matches. Germline V CDR1 and CDR2: SGDLS, YYNGEE. The CDR3 sequence is CASSAGVAGVPDTQYF. CDR3 nucleotides: TGTGCCAGCAGCGCCGGAGTAGCGGGAGTACCAGATACGCAGTATTTT. Variable domain in full (rest from reference TRBV9 and TRBJ2-3): DSGVTQTPKHLITATGQRVTLRCSPRSGDLSVYWYQQSLDQGLQFLIQYYNGEERAKGNILERFSAQQFPDLHSELNLSSLELGDSALYFCASSAGVAGVPDTQYFGPGTRLTVL.

The V call is TRBV28, the J call TRBJ1-5, with 7 bases lining up with TRBD1. There are 15 residues in the CDR3. V was clipped by 2 bases and J by 7 bases; unmatched bases: 8. Germline V lookup: CDR1 MDHEN, CDR2 SYDVKM. The CDR3 sequence: CASSLPTGQEQPQHF. CDR3 sequence (DNA): TGTGCCAGCAGTTTACCGACAGGGCAAGAACAGCCCCAGCATTTT.

This clone was seen a few times. The CDR3 DNA follows: TGTGCCAGCAGTCCGGGGGGGAACACTGAAGCTTTCTTT. Translated, it gives CASSPGGNTEAFF. The chain has TRBV28 and TRBJ1-1, with D maybe TRBD1 (5 bases). CDR1 and CDR2 (germline): MDHEN, SYDVKM. This CDR3 has 13 residues. The V end lost 5 bases, the J end lost 1 base, and 8 bases lay between the germline ends.

The genes are TRBV6-5 and TRBJ1-4; TRBD1 might be the D (6 bases). The CDR3 is made up of 14 amino acids. Germline CDR1 and CDR2: MNHEY and SVGAGI. The V end was cut by 5 bases, the J end by 6 bases, with 13 bases between. The CDR3 sequence: CASSRQGIDEKLFF. The CDR3, as DNA: TGTGCCAGCAGTCGCCAGGGGATCGATGAAAAACTGTTTTTT.

V gene TRBV5-1 combines with J gene TRBJ1-6; D call uncertain. CDR1 SGHRS and CDR2 YFSETQ come from the germline V gene. The germline V and J ends were trimmed by 1 base and 8 bases, with 13 bases remaining between them. This CDR3 has 15 residues. CDR3 region: CASSLWREQDSPLHF. The CDR3, as DNA: TGCGCCAGCAGCTTGTGGCGGGAGCAAGATTCACCCCTCCACTTT.

The chain is built from TRBV9 and TRBJ1-5; no reliable D call. This CDR3 spans 15 amino acids. V shed 0 bases and J shed 0 bases, with 7 bases lying between them. Germline-derived CDR1 and CDR2 are SGDLS and YYNGEE. The CDR3: CASSVDPNSNQPQHF. The CDR3, as DNA: TGTGCCAGCAGCGTAGATCCCAATAGCAATCAGCCCCAGCATTTT.

V gene TRBV3-1 (or the pseudogene TRBV3-2) combines with J gene TRBJ2-5; D is undetermined. Germline V gives CDR1 LGHDT, CDR2 YNNKEL (reference sequence). This CDR3 region has 12 residues. Trimming cost V 1 base and J 6 bases, with 6 bases left between them. The CDR3 reads CASSQVGQTQYF. The CDR3, as DNA: TGTGCCAGCAGCCAAGTTGGCCAGACCCAGTACTTC.

The rearrangement links TRBV5-1 to TRBJ1-3; D is perhaps TRBD1 (5 bases). The CDR3 is 15 amino acids. Trimming stripped 2 bases from V and 8 bases from J, with 17 bases between. In germline, CDR1 is SGHRS, CDR2 YFSETQ. The CDR3 nucleotides are TGCGCCAGCAGCTTCCTTGGAGGGGTGAGAGACACCATATATTTT. Translating it yields CASSFLGGVRDTIYF.

V and J are TRBV9 and TRBJ1-3; D unresolved. Trimming shortened V by 6 bases and J by 2 bases, and 18 bases separated the two germline ends. Per the germline V gene, CDR1 is SGDLS and CDR2 is YYNGEE. This CDR3 has 16 residues. The CDR3 is CASTRREGNAGNTIYF. The CDR3 coding sequence is TGTGCCAGCACCCGAAGGGAGGGTAACGCTGGAAACACCATATATTTT.

The chain combines TRBV6-5 with TRBJ1-2, with TRBD1 matching 8 bases. The V and J ends lost 5 bases and 8 bases, in that order; junction bases with no gene match: 7. Germline V lookup: CDR1 MNHEY, CDR2 SVGAGI. The CDR3 is 13 residues long. The CDR3 region is CASSPRTGRGYTF. In DNA form, the CDR3 reads TGTGCCAGCAGTCCAAGGACAGGGCGCGGCTACACCTTC.

The chain links TRBV5-4 to TRBJ2-1; TRBD1 matches at 8 bases. Germline assignment: CDR1 SGHNT and CDR2 YYREEE (reference sequence). J lost 7 bases, V lost 6 bases, and 12 bases had no gene match. The CDR3 totals 15 residues. The CDR3 DNA reads TGTGCCAGCAACCCCGGCCCAGGGGGCTGGAATGAGCAGTTCTTC. Amino acids: CASNPGPGGWNEQFF.

This rearrangement joins TRBV7-9 to TRBJ2-4; D may be TRBD1 (6 bases). CDR3 size: 15 residues. Germline assignment: CDR1 SEHNR and CDR2 FQNEAQ (reference sequence). V shed 3 bases and J shed 1 base, with 10 bases lying between them. The CDR3 sequence is CASSFHGQAKNIQYF. The CDR3 DNA reads TGTGCCAGCAGCTTCCACGGACAGGCCAAAAACATTCAGTACTTC.

To note about this clone: Different DNA sequences within this sample yield the same CDR3. The chain links TRBV5-1 to TRBJ2-5; D is perhaps TRBD1 (5 bases). Germline CDR1 SGHRS, CDR2 YFSETQ. The CDR3 totals 13 residues. The V end lost 3 bases, the J end lost 2 bases, and 8 bases lay between the germline ends. The CDR3 here is CASSSQGQETQYF. The CDR3 DNA sequence: TGCGCCAGCAGCTCCCAGGGTCAAGAGACCCAGTACTTC. Variable domain in full (rest from reference TRBV5-1 and TRBJ2-5): KAGVTQTPRYLIKTRGQQVTLSCSPISGHRSVSWYQQTPGQGLQFLFEYFSETQRNKGNFPGRFSGRQFSNSRSEMNVSTLELGDSALYLCASSSQGQETQYFGPGTRLLVL.

The chain has TRBV7-7 and TRBJ1-4, with D possibly being TRBD1 (5 bases). CDR1 and CDR2 from the germline V gene are SSHAT and FNYEAQ (reference sequence). CDR3 length equals 16 residues. Trimming took 1 base from V and 7 from J, leaving 16 bases between them. CDR3 protein: CASSLGGARVAEKLFF. Written as DNA, the CDR3 is TGTGCCAGCAGCTTAGGGGGCGCCAGGGTGGCTGAAAAACTGTTTTTT.

The chain recombines TRBV24-1 with TRBJ1-1; D unresolved. The germline CDR1 and CDR2 sequences are KGHDR and SFDVKD. This CDR3 has 13 residues. The ends were cut back, 4 bases at V and 6 bases at J, with 11 bases in the middle. CDR3 sequence reads: CATSDPPRSEAFF. DNA for the CDR3: TGTGCCACCAGTGACCCCCCTAGGTCTGAAGCTTTCTTT.

The J gene is TRBJ2-5, the V gene TRBV5-1; 10 bases fit TRBD2. The CDR3 has 13 amino acids. CDR1 SGHRS and CDR2 YFSETQ come from the germline V gene. V was pared by 4 bases and J by 4 bases, with 1 base of the junction left unmatched. The CDR3 loop is CASSSGRVETQYF. The DNA for the CDR3 is TGCGCCAGCAGCAGCGGGAGGGTAGAGACCCAGTACTTC.

This chain uses TRBV19 with TRBJ2-2, with 14 bases aligning to TRBD2. This CDR3 is built from 19 residues. Germline trimming cut 0 bases from V and 6 bases from J; bases unmatched to any gene: 9. CDR1 and CDR2 (germline): LNHDA, SQIVND (reference sequence). DNA for the CDR3: TGTGCCAGTAGTATAGATCTATGGGGACTAGCGGGAGCGGCCGGGGAGCTGTTTTTT. Protein: CASSIDLWGLAGAAGELFF.